The 9 T cell receptor beta chains reported below all come from one sample, sequenced in a study of blood T cell repertoires in COVID-19. Generated by immunoSEQ multiplex PCR, the TCRdb table keeps only in-frame clones and is missing some. This sample has fewer than 250,000 clones, with around 87% found just once. Material: PBMCs or T cells enriched from blood (not recorded which). The receptors were gathered from a man under 40 in a cohort exposed to, infected with or recovered from COVID-19 (not recorded which).

V is TRBV7-9 and J is TRBJ2-7, with D perhaps matching TRBD2 (5 bases). Between the trimmed V and J ends, which lost 5 bases and 13 bases, there was a span of 27 bases. From germline, CDR1 is SEHNR and CDR2 FQNEAQ (reference sequence). This CDR3 contains 15 residues. CDR3: CASSEARGNRAPPYF. CDR3 sequence (DNA): TGTGCCAGCAGCGAGGCTCGGGGAAACCGAGCCCCGCCCTACTTC.

The chain joins TRBV12-3 or TRBV12-4 to TRBJ2-7; perhaps TRBD1 as D (6 bases). The CDR3 loop spans 13 amino acids. Trimming took off 4 bases at V and 2 bases at J, with 9 bases between the two ends. The CDR3 nucleotides read TGTGCCAGCAGTTATAACAGGGCCTACGAGCAGTACTTC. This translates into CASSYNRAYEQYF.

The V and J genes are TRBV4-3 and TRBJ2-3; 10 bases fit TRBD2. The CDR3 loop spans 18 amino acids. V shed 0 bases, J shed 1 base, and the junction held 7 bases outside the gene matches. From germline, CDR1 is LGHNA and CDR2 YSLEER. CDR3 residues: CASSQDPLAGMGTDTQYF. The CDR3, as DNA: TGCGCCAGCAGCCAAGACCCACTAGCGGGGATGGGCACAGATACGCAGTATTTT.

The chain is built from TRBV5-4 and TRBJ1-2; 8 positions agree with TRBD1. Germline CDR1 is SGHNT and CDR2 is YYREEE (reference sequence). V lost 7 bases, J lost 2 bases, and 4 bases stayed unmatched. The CDR3 sequence is 13 residues long. The CDR3 sequence is CASRQGTNYGYTF. CDR3 DNA: TGTGCCAGCCGACAGGGGACGAACTATGGCTACACCTTC.

The rearrangement links TRBV29-1 to TRBJ2-5; 7 nucleotides align to TRBD2. After removal of 3 bases from V and 3 bases from J, the junction contained 7 bases not matched to a gene. The CDR3 covers 14 residues. CDR1 is SQVTM and CDR2 is ANQGSEA in the germline V gene. The CDR3 reads CSVESGDYEETQYF. The CDR3 nucleotides read TGCAGCGTTGAGAGCGGGGACTATGAAGAGACCCAGTACTTC.

The rearrangement links TRBV7-9 to TRBJ2-1; D perhaps matches TRBD2 (5 bases). The CDR3 is made up of 14 amino acids. Germline V gene lookup returns CDR1 SEHNR and CDR2 FQNEAQ (reference sequence). The V and J ends lost 1 base and 6 bases respectively, with 10 bases between them. CDR3 protein: CASSLEGVFNEQFF. CDR3 bases: TGTGCCAGCAGCTTAGAGGGAGTATTCAATGAGCAGTTCTTC.

CDR3 residues: CATYRGFGSNEKLFF. CDR3 nucleotides: TGTGCCACATACAGGGGTTTCGGATCTAATGAAAAACTGTTTTTT. J is TRBJ1-4 and V is TRBV2; 7 bases align to TRBD1. Germline loops: CDR1 SNHLY, CDR2 FYNNEI. V shed 10 bases, J shed 3 bases, and the junction held 11 bases outside the gene matches. The CDR3 is 15 amino acids.

CDR3 region: CSVERGGLGYTF. The CDR3, as DNA: TGCAGCGTTGAGAGGGGGGGGCTTGGCTACACCTTC. The chain is built from TRBV29-1 and TRBJ1-2, with a tentative D call TRBD1 (6 bases). The V end was cut by 3 bases, the J end by 7 bases, with 12 bases between. The CDR3 covers 12 residues. Germline loops: CDR1 SQVTM, CDR2 ANQGSEA.

V usage is TRBV5-4 and J usage is TRBJ1-2; D perhaps matches TRBD1 (5 bases). Looked up from germline, CDR1 is SGHNT and CDR2 is YYREEE (reference sequence). CDR3 length equals 14 residues. Deletions cut 0 bases from V and 6 bases from J, with 12 bases between. CDR3 residues: CASSLVQGVDGYTF. The CDR3 DNA reads as TGTGCCAGCAGCTTGGTCCAAGGGGTGGATGGCTACACCTTC.